This T cell receptor (beta chain) appears in the sequencing data of a study of T cells expressing NK-cell markers. Whole-study context: Among the eight sequenced donors, seven tested HCMV-seropositive and one tested seronegative. Findings of the study overall: What remained unclear was the HCMV specificity of expanded NKG2C+ T cell clones. Among a few donors, these clonotypes also ranked first in the CD3+CD56-NKG2C+ fraction.

Comment on this clonotype: No antigen is known for it.

Germline V gene data show CDR1 as SQVTM and CDR2 as ANQGSEA. There are 14 residues in the CDR3. TCRdb derives one entry per CDR3 protein from the 5' RACE reads, leaving out DNA. Its listing shows about 460,000 distinct CDR3 sequences. This chain joins TRBV29-1 and TRBJ1-4. The sequenced material came from blood T cells: a sorted CD56 or NKG2C T cell subset, CD4+ or CD8+ T cells, or bulk PBMC T cells (not recorded which). The TCR sequence derives from a woman between 45 and 60 years old in good health. This chain's CDR3 is CSVLDAATNEKLFF.